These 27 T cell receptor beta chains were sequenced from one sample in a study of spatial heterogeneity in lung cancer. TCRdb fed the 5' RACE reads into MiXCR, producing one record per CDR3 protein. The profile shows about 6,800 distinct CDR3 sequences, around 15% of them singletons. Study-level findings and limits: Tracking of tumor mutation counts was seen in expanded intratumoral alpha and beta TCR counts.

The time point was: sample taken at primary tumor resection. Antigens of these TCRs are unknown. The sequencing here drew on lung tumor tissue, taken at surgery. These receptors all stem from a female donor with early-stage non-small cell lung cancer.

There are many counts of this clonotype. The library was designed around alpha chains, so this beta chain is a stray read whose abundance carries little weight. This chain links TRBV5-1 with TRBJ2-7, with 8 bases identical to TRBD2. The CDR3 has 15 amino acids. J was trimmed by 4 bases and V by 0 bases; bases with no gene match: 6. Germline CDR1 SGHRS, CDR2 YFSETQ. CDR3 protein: CASSLESGGAYEQYF. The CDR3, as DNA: TGCGCCAGCAGCTTGGAATCCGGGGGGGCGTACGAGCAGTACTTC. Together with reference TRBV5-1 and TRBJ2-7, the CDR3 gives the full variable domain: KAGVTQTPRYLIKTRGQQVTLSCSPISGHRSVSWYQQTPGQGLQFLFEYFSETQRNKGNFPGRFSGRQFSNSRSEMNVSTLELGDSALYLCASSLESGGAYEQYFGPGTRLTVT.

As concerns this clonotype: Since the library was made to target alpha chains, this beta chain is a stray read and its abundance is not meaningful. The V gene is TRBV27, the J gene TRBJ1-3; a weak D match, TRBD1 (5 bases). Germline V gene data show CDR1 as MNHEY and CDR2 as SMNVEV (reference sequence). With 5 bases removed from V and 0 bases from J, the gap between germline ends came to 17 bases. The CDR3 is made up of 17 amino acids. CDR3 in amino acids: CASSAVGDPTSGNTIYF. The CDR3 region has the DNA TGTGCCAGCAGTGCCGTCGGGGACCCCACCTCTGGAAACACCATATATTTT.

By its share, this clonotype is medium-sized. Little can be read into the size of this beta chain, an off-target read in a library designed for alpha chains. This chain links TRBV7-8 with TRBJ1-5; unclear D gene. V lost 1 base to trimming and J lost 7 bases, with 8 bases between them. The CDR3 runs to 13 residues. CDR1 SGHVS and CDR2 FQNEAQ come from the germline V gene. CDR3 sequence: CASSLVFEQPQHF. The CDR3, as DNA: TGTGCCAGCAGCTTAGTGTTTGAACAGCCCCAGCATTTT.

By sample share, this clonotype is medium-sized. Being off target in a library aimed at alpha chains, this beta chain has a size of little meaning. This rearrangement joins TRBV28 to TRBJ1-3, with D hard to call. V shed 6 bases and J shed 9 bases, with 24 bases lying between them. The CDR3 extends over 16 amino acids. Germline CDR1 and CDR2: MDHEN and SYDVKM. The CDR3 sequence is CASRREGLLRSSTIYF. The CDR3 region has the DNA TGTGCCAGCAGACGTGAAGGACTGCTCCGATCCTCCACCATATATTTT.

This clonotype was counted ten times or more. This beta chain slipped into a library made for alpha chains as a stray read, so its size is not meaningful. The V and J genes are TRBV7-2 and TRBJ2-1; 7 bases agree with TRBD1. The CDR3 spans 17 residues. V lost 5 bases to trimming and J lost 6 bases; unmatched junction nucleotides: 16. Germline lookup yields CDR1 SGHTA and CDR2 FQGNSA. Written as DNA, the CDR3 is TGTGCCAGCAGCCGATACCTTAGGGGGCAAGGCGGCAATGAGCAGTTCTTC. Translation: CASSRYLRGQGGNEQFF.

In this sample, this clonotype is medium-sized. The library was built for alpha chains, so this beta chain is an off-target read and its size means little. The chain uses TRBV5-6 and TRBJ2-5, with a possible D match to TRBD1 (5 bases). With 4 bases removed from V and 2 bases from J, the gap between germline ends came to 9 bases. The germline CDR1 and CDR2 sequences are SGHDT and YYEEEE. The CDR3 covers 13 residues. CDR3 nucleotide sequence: TGTGCCAGCAGCCCCAGGGTTCAAGAGACCCAGTACTTC. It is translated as CASSPRVQETQYF.

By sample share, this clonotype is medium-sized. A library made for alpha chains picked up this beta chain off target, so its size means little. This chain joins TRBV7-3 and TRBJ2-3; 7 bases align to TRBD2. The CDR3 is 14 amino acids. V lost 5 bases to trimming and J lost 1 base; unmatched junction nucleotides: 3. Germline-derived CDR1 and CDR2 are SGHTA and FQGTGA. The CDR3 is CASSPGGGTDTQYF. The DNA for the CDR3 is TGTGCCAGCAGCCCGGGGGGTGGCACAGATACGCAGTATTTT.

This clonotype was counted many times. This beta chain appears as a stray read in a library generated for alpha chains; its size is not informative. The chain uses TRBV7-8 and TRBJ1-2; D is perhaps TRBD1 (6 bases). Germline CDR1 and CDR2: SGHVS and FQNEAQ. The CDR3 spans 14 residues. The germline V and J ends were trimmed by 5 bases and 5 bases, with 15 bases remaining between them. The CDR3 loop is CASSPSPTGYGYTF. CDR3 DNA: TGTGCCAGCAGCCCTTCCCCTACAGGGTATGGCTACACCTTC. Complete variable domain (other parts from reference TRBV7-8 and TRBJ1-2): GAGVSQSPRYKVAKRGQDVALRCDPISGHVSLFWYQQALGQGPEFLTYFQNEAQLDKSGLPSDRFFAERPEGSVSTLKIQRTQQEDSAVYLCASSPSPTGYGYTFGSGTRLTVV.

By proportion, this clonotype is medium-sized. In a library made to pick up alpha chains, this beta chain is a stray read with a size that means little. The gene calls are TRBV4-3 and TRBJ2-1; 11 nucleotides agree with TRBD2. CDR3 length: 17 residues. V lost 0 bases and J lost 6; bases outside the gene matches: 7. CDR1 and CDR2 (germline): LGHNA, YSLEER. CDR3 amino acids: CASSQDPASGGFNEQFF. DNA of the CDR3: TGCGCCAGCAGCCAAGACCCTGCTAGCGGGGGGTTCAATGAGCAGTTCTTC.

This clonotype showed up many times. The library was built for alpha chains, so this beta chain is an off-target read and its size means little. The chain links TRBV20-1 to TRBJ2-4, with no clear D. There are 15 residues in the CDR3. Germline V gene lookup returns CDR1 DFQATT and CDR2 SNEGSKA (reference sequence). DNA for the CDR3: TGCAGCCACACCCAGACCCATTTAGCCAAAAACATTCAGTACTTC. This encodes CSHTQTHLAKNIQYF.

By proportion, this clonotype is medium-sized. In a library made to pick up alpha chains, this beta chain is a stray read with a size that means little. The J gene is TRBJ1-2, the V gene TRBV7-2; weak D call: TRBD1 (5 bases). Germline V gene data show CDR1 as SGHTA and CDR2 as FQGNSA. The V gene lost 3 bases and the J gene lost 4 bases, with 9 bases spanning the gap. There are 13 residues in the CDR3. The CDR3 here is CASSLTVSYGYTF. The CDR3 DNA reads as TGTGCCAGCAGCTTGACAGTTTCCTATGGCTACACCTTC.

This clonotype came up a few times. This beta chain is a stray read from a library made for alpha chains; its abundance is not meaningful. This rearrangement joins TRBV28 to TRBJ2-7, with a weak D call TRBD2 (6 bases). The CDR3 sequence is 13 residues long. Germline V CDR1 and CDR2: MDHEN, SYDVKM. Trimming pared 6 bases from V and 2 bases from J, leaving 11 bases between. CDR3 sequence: CASSLAWAYEQYF. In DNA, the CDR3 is TGTGCCAGCAGCCTAGCGTGGGCCTACGAGCAGTACTTC. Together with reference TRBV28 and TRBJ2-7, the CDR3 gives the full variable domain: DVKVTQSSRYLVKRTGEKVFLECVQDMDHENMFWYRQDPGLGLRLIYFSYDVKMKEKGDIPEGYSVSREKKERFSLILESASTNQTSMYLCASSLAWAYEQYFGPGTRLTVT.

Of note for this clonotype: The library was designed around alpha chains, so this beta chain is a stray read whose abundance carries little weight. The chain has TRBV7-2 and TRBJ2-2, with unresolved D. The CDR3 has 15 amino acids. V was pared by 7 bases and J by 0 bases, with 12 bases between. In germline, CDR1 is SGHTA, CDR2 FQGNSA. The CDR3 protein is CASKLLGSNTGELFF. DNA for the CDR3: TGTGCCAGCAAGTTATTGGGATCGAACACCGGGGAGCTGTTTTTT.

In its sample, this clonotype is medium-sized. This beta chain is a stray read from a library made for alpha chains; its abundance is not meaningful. For the CDR3, the DNA is TGCAGTGCCCTTTATCTCGGGGCCATGACAGATACGCAGTATTTT. Translation: CSALYLGAMTDTQYF. V and J are TRBV20-1 and TRBJ2-3; tentatively, D is TRBD1 or TRBD2 (5 bases each). From germline, CDR1 is DFQATT and CDR2 SNEGSKA (reference sequence). V lost 6 bases and J 3 bases, leaving 19 bases between the germline ends. The CDR3 has 15 residues.

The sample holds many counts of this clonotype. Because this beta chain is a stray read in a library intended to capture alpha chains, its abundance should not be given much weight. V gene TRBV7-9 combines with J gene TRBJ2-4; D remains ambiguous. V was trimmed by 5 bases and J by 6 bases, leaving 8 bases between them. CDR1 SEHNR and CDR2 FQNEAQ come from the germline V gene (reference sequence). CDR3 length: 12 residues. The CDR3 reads CASSLGRNIQYF. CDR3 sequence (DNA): TGTGCCAGCAGCCTCGGCAGAAACATTCAGTACTTC.

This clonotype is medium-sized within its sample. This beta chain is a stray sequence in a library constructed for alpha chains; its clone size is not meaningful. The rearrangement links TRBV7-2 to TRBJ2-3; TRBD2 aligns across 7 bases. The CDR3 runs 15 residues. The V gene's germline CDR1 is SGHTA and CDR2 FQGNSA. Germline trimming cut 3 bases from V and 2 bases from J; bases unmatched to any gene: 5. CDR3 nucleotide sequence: TGTGCCAGCAGCTTCAAAGCGGGGTACACAGATACGCAGTATTTT. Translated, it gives CASSFKAGYTDTQYF.

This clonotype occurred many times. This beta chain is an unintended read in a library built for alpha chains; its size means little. The CDR3 nucleotides read TGCAGTGCGGACAGGGTAAACACTGAAGCTTTCTTT. This gives the protein CSADRVNTEAFF. V gene TRBV20-1 combines with J gene TRBJ1-1, with 8 nucleotides matching TRBD1. This CDR3 is built from 12 residues. The V gene's germline CDR1 is DFQATT and CDR2 SNEGSKA (reference sequence). The V and J ends lost 6 bases and 2 bases, in that order; junction bases with no gene match: 2.

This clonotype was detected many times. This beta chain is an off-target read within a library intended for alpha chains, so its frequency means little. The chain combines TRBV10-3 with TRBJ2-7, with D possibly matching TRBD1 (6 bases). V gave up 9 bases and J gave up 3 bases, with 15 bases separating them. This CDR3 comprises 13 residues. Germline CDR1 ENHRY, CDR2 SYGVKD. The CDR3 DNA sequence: TGTGCCATAAGCAACAGGGTTGGCTACGAGCAGTACTTC. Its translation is CAISNRVGYEQYF.

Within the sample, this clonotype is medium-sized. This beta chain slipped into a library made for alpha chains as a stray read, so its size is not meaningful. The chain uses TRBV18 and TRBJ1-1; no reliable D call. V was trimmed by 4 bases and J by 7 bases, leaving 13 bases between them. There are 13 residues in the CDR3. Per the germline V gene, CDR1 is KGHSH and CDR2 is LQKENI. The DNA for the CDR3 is TGTGCCAGCTCACACCCCTCTATTGATGAAGCTTTCTTT. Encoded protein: CASSHPSIDEAFF.

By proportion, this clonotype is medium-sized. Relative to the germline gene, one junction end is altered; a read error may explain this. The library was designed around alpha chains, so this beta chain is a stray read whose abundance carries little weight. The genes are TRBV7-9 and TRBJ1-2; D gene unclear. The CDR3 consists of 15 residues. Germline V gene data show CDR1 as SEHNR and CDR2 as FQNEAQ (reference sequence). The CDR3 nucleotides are TGTGCCAGCAGCTTCCCAACTACCTCGTTGAATTACATCCTCTTC. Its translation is CASSFPTTSLNYILF.

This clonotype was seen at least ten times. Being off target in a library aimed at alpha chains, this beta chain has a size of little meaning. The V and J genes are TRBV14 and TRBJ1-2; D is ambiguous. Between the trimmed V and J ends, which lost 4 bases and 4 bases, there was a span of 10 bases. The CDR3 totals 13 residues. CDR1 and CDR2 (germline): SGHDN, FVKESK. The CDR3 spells CASSLKDGYGYTF. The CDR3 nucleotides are TGTGCCAGCAGCCTCAAAGATGGCTATGGCTACACCTTC.

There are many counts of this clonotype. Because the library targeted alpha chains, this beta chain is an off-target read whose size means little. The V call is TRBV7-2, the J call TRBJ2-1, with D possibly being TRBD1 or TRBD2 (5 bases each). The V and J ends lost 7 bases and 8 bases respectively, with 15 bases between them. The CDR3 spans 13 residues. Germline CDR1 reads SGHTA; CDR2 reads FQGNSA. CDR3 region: CASKQRGQDEQFF. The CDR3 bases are TGTGCCAGCAAGCAGAGGGGTCAGGATGAGCAGTTCTTC.

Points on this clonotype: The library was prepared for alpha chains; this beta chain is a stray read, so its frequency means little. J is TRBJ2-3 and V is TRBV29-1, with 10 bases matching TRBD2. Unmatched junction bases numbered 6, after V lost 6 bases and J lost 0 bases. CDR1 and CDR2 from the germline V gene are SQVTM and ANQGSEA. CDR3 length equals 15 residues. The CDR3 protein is CSVSGTSVSTDTQYF. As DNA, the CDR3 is TGCAGCGTCTCCGGGACTAGCGTAAGCACAGATACGCAGTATTTT.

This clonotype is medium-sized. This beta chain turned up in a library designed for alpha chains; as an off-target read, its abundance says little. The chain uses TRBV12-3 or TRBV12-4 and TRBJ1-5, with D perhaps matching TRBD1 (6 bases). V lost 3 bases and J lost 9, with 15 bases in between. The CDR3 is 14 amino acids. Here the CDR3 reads CASSLAGDLRPQHF. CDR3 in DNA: TGTGCCAGCAGTTTGGCAGGGGACCTTCGGCCCCAGCATTTT.

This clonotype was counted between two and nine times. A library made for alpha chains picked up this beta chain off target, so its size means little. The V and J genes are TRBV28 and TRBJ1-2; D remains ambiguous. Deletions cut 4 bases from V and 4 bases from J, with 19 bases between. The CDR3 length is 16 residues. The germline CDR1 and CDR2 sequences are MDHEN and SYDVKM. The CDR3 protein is CASSSARADRVYGYTF. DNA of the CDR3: TGTGCCAGCAGTTCCGCTAGGGCAGACCGAGTCTATGGCTACACCTTC.

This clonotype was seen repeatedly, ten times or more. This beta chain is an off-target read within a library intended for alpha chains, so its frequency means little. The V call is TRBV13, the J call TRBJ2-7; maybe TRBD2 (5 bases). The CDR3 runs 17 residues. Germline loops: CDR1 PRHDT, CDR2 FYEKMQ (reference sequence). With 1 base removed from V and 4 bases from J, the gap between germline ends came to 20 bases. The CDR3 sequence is CASSLATIRGYGYEQYF. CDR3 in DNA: TGTGCCAGCAGCTTAGCTACCATCCGAGGGTACGGTTACGAGCAGTACTTC.

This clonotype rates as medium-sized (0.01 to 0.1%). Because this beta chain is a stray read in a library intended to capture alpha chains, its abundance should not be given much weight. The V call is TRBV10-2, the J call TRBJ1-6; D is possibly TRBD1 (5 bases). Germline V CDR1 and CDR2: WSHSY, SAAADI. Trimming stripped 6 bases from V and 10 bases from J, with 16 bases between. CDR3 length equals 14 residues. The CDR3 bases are TGCGCCAGCAGCTCGGGGACTCACCCCTCACCCCTCCACTTT. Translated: CASSSGTHPSPLHF.